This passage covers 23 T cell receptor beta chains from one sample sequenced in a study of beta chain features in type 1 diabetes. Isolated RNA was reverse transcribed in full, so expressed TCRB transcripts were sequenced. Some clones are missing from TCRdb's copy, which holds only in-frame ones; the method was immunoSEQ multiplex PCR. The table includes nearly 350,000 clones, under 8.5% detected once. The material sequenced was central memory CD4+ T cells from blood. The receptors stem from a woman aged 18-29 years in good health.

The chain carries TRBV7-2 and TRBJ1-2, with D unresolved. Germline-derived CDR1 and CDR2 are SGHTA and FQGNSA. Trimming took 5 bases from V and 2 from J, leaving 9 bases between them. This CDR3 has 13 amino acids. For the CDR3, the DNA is TGTGCCAGCAGCGTGACCCAGAACTATGGCTACACCTTC. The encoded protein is CASSVTQNYGYTF.

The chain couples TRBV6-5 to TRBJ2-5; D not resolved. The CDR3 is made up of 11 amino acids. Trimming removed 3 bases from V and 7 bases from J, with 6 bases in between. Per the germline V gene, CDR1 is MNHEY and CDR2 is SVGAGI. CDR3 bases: TGTGCCAGCAGTTATATGGGGACCCAGTACTTC. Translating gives CASSYMGTQYF.

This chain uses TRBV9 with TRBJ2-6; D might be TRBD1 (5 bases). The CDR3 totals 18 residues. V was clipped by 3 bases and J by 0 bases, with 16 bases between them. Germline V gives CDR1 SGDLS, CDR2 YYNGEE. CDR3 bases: TGTGCCAGCAGCGAGGGGCCAGGAACTTACTCTGGGGCCAACGTCCTGACTTTC. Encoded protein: CASSEGPGTYSGANVLTF.

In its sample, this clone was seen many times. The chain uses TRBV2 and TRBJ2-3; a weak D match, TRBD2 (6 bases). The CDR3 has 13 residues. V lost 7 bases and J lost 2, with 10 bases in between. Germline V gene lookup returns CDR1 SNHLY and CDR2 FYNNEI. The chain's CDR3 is CASTRDPTDTQYF. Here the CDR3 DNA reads TGTGCCAGCACGCGGGACCCCACAGATACGCAGTATTTT.

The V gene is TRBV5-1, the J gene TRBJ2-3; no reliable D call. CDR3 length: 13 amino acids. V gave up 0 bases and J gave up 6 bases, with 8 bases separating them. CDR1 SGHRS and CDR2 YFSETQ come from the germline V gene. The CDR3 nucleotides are TGCGCCAGCAGCTTGGGATCGGAGGATACGCAGTATTTT. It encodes CASSLGSEDTQYF.

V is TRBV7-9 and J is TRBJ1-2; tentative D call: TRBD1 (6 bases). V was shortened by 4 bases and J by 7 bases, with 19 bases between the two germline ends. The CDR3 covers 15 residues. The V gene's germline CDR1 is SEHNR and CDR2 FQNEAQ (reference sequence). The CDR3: CASSSNAGTKAGYTF. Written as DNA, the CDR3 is TGTGCCAGCAGCTCCAACGCCGGGACAAAAGCTGGCTACACCTTC.

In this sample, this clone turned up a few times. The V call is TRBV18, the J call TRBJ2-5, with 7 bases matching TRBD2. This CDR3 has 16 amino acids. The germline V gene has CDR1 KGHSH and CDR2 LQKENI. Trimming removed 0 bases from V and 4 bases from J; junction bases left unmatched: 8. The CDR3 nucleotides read TGTGCCAGCTCACCACCGGGAGGGAGGGCCGGAGAGACCCAGTACTTC. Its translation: CASSPPGGRAGETQYF.

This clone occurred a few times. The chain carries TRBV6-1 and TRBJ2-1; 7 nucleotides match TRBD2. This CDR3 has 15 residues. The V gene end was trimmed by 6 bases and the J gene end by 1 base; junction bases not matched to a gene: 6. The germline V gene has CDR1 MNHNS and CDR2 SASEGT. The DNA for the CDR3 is TGTGCCAGCAGAGGGAGGGCCGGGTCCTACAATGAGCAGTTCTTC. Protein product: CASRGRAGSYNEQFF.

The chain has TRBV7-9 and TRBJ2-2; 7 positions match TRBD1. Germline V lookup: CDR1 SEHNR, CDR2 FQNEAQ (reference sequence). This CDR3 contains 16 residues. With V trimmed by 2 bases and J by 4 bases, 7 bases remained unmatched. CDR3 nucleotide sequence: TGTGCCAGCAGCTTATTTCGACAGGGTATCACCGGGGAGCTGTTTTTT. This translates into CASSLFRQGITGELFF.

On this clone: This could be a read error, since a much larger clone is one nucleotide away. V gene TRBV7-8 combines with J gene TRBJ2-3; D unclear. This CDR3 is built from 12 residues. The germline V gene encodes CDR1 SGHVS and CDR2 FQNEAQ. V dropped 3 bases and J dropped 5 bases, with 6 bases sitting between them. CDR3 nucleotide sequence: TGTGCCAGCAGCTTTGTAAGAGATACGCAGTATTTT. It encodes CASSFVRDTQYF.

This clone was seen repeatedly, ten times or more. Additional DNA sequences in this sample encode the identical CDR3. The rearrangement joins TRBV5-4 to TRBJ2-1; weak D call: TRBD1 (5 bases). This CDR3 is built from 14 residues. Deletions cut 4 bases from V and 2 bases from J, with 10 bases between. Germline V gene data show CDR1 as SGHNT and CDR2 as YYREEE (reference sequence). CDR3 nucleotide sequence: TGTGCCAGCAGCCCGGACACCACCTACAATGAGCAGTTCTTC. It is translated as CASSPDTTYNEQFF.

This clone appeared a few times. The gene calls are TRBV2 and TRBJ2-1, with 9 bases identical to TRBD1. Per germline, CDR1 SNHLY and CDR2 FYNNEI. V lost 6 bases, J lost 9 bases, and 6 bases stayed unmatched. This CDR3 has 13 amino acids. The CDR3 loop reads CASRGTGLREQFF. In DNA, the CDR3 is TGTGCCAGCAGAGGGACAGGGTTACGTGAGCAGTTCTTC.

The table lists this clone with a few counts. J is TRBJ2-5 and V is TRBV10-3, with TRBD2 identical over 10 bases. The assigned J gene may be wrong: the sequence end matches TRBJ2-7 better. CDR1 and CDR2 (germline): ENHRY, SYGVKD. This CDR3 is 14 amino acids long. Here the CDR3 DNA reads TGTGCCATCAGTAGCCAGAGCGGGAGGGGCGAGCAGTACTTC. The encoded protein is CAISSQSGRGEQYF.

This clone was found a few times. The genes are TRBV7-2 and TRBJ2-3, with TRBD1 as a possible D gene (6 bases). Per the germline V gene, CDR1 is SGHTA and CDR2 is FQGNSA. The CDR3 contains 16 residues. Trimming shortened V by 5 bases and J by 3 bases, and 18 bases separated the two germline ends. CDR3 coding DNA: TGTGCCAGCAGCCCAGACAGGAGCCCCTATACAGATACGCAGTATTTT. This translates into CASSPDRSPYTDTQYF. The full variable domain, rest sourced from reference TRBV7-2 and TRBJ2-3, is GAGVSQSPSNKVTEKGKDVELRCDPISGHTALYWYRQSLGQGLEFLIYFQGNSAPDKSGLPSDRFSAERTGGSVSTLTIQRTQQEDSAVYLCASSPDRSPYTDTQYFGPGTRLTVL.

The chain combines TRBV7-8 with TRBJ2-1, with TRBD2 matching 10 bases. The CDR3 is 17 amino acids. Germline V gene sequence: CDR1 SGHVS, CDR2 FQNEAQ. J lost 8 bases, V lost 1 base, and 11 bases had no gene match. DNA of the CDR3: TGTGCCAGCAGCTTAGAAGGGAGCGGGAGGGCCTCGGATGAGCAGTTCTTC. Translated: CASSLEGSGRASDEQFF.

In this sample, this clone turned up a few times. The CDR3, as DNA: TGTGCCAGCAGTAGGTCCGGGACTAGCGAAGAGACCCAGTACTTC. Amino acid sequence: CASSRSGTSEETQYF. This sequence joins TRBV6-5 and TRBJ2-5; 10 bases map to TRBD2. The CDR3 runs to 15 residues. The ends lost 5 bases at V and 3 bases at J; junction bases unmatched: 6. The germline V gene encodes CDR1 MNHEY and CDR2 SVGAGI.

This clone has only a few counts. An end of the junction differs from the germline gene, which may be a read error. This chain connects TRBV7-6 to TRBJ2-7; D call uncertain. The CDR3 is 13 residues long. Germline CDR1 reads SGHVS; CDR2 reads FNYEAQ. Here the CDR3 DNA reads TGTGCCAGCAGCATAGCAAACTTTGGGGAGCAGTACTTC. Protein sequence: CASSIANFGEQYF.

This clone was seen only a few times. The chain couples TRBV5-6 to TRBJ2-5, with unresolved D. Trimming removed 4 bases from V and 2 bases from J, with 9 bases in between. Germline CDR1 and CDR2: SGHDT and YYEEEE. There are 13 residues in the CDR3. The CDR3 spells CASSRILQETQYF. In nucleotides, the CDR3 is TGTGCCAGCAGCCGGATACTGCAAGAGACCCAGTACTTC.

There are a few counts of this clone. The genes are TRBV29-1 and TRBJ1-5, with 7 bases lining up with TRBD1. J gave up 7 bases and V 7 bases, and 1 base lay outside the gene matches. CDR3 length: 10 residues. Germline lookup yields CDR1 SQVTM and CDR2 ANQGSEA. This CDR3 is CSGRGQPQHF. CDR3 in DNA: TGCAGCGGCAGGGGGCAGCCCCAGCATTTT.

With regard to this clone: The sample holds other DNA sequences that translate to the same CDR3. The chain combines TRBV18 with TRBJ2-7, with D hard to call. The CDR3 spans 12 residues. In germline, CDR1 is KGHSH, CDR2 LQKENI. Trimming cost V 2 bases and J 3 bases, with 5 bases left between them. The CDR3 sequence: CASSPGGYEQYF. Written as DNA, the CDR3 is TGTGCCAGCTCACCAGGCGGCTACGAGCAGTACTTC.

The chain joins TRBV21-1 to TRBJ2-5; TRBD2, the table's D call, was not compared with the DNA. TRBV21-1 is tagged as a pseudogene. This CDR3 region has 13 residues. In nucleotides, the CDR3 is TGTGCCAGCAGCAAAGTGGACTCACTAACCCAGTACTTC. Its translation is CASSKVDSLTQYF.

DNA for the CDR3: TGTGCCAGCAGCCAAGATCTAGCCGATAGAGGGGAGACCCAGTACTTC. Protein: CASSQDLADRGETQYF. The V gene is TRBV4-2, the J gene TRBJ2-5; weak D call: TRBD2 (5 bases). The CDR3 consists of 16 residues. Germline V CDR1 and CDR2: LGHNA, YNFKEQ. V was clipped by 0 bases and J by 5 bases, with 16 bases between them.

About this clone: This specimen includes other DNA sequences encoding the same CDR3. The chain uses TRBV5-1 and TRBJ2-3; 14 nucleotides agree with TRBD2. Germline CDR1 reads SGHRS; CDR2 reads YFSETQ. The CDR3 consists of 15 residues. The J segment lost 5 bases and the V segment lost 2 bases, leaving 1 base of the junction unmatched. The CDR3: CASSLGLAGGDTQYF. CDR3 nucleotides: TGCGCCAGCAGCTTAGGACTAGCGGGAGGAGATACGCAGTATTTT.